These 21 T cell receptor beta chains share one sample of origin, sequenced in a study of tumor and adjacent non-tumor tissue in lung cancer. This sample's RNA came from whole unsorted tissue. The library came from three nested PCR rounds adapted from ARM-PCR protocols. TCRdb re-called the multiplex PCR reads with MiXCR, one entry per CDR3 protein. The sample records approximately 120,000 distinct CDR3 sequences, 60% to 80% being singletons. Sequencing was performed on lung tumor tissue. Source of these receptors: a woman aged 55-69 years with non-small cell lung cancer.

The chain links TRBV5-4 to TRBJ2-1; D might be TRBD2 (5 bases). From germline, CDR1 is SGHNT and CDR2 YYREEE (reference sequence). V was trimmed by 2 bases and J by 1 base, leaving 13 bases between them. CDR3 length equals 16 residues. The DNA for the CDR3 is TGTGCCAGCAGCTTACGGGCCGGAGGATCCTACAATGAGCAGTTCTTC. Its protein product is CASSLRAGGSYNEQFF.

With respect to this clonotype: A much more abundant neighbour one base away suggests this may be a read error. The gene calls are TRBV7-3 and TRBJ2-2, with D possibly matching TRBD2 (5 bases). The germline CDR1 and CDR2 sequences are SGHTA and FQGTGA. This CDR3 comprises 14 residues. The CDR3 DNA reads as TGTGCCAGCAGCCCCCAGAGGAGCTCCGGGGAGCTGTTATTT. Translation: CASSPQRSSGELLF. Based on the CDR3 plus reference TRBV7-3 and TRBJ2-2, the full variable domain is GAGVSQTPSNKVTEKGKYVELRCDPISGHTALYWYRQSLGQGPEFLIYFQGTGAADDSGLPNDRFFAVRPEGSVSTLKIQRTERGDSAVYLCASSPQRSSGELLFGEGSRLTVL.

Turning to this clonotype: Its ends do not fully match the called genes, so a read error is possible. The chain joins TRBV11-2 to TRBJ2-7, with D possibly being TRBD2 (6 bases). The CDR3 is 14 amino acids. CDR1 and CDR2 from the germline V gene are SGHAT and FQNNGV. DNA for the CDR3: TGTGCCATCAGTTGGGACTGCGGAGGATACGAGCATTACTTC. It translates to CAISWDCGGYEHYF.

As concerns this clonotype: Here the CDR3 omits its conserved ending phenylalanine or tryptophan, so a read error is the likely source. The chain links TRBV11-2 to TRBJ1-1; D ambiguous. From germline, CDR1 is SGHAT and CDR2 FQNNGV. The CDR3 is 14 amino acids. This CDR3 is CASSSIRGNTGAFY. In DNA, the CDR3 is TGTGCCAGCAGCTCAATTAGAGGGAACACTGGAGCTTTCTAT.

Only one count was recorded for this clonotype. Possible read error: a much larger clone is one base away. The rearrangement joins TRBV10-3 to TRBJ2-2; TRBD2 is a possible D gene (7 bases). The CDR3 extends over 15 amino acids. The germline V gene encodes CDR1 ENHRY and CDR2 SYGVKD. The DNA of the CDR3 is TGTGCCATCAGTACCCGGGGGGCAAACACCGAGGAGCTGTTTTTT. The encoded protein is CAISTRGANTEELFF.

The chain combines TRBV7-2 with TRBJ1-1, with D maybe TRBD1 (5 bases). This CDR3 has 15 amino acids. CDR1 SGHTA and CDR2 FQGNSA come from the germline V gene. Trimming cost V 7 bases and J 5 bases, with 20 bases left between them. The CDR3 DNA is TGTGCCAGCACCCAGGGCGCGGCGCATACTACTGAAGCTTTCTTT. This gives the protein CASTQGAAHTTEAFF.

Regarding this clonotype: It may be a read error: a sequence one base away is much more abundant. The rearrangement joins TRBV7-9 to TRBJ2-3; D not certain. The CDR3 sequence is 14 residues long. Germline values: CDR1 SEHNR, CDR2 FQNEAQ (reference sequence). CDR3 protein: CDSRTDHSTDTQYF. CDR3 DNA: TGTGACAGCAGGACGGACCATAGCACAGATACGCAGTATTTT.

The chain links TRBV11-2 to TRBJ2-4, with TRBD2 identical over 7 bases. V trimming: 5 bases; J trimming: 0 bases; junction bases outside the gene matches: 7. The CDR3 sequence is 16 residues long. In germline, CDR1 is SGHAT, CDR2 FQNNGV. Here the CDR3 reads CASSPGRELAKNIQYF. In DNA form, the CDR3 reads TGTGCCAGCAGCCCGGGGCGGGAGTTAGCCAAAAACATTCAGTACTTC.

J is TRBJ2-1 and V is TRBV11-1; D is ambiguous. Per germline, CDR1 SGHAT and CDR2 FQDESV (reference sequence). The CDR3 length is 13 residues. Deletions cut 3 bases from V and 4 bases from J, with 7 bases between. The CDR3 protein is CASSFLFYNEQFF. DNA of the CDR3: TGTGCCAGCAGCTTTTTGTTTTACAATGAGCAGTTCTTC. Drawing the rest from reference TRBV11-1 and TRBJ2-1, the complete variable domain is EAEVAQSPRYKITEKSQAVAFWCDPISGHATLYWYRQILGQGPELLVQFQDESVVDDSQLPKDRFSAERLKGVDSTLKIQPAELGDSAMYLCASSFLFYNEQFFGPGTRLTVL.

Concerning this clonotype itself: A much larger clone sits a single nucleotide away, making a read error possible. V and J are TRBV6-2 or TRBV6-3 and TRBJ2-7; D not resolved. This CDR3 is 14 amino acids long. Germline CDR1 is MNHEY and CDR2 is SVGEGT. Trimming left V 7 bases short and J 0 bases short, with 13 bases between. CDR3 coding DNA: TGTGCCAGCAAAGCTCACGCCCTCTCCTACGAGCAGTACTTC. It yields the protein CASKAHALSYEQYF.

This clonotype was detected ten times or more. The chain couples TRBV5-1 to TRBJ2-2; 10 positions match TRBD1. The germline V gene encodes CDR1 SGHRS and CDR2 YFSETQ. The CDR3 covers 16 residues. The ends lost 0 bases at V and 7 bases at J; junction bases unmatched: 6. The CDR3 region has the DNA TGCGCCAGCAGCTTGGAGATAGGGACAGGGGACGGGGAGCTGTTTTTT. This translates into CASSLEIGTGDGELFF.

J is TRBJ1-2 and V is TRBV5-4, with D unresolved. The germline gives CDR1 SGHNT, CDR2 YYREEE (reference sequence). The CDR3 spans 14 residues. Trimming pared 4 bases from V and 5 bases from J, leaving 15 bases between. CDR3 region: CASSPTREGYGYTF. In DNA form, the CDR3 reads TGTGCCAGCAGCCCGACAAGGGAGGGATATGGCTACACCTTC.

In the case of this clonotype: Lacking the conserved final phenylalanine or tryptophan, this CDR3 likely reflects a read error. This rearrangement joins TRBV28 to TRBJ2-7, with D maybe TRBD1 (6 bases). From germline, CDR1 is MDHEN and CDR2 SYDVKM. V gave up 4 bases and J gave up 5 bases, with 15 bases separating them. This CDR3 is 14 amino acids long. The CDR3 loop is CASSYGQLAHEQYL. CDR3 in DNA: TGTGCCAGCAGTTATGGACAGTTGGCCCACGAGCAGTACCTC.

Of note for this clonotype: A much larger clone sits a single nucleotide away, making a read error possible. CDR3 sequence (DNA): TGTGCCAGCAGCTTATATACACAGGATGGAGAGACCCAGTACTTC. Its translation is CASSLYTQDGETQYF. V gene TRBV5-4 combines with J gene TRBJ2-5, with a tentative D call TRBD1 (5 bases). V lost 2 bases, J lost 4 bases, and 15 bases lay in between. This CDR3 spans 15 amino acids. Per germline, CDR1 SGHNT and CDR2 YYREEE (reference sequence).

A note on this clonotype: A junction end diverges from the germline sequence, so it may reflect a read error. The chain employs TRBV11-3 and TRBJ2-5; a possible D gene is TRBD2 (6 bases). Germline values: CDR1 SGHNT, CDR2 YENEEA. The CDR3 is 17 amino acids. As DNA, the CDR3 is TGTGCCAGCAGCACCAAAGGTGGAGGGGTTTACCAAGATACCCGGTACTTC. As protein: CASSTKGGGVYQDTRYF.

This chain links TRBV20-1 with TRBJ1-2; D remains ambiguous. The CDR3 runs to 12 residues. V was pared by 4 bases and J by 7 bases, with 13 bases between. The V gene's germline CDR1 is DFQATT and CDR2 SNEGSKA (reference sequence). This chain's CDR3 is CSATATGIGYTF. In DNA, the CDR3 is TGCAGTGCTACTGCGACCGGGATTGGCTACACCTTC.

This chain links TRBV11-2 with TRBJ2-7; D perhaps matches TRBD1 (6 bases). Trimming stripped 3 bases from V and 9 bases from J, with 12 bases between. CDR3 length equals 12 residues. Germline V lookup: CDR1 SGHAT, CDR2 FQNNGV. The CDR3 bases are TGTGCCAGCAGCTTTGAGGGGGTCAGGCAGTACTTC. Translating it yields CASSFEGVRQYF.

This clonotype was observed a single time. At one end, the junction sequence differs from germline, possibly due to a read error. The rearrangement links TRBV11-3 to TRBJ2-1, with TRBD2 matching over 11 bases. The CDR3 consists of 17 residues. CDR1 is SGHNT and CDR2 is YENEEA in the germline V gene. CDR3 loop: CVSSIELTSGSRNEQFF. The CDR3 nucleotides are TGTGTCAGCAGCATAGAGTTAACTAGCGGGAGCCGCAATGAGCAGTTCTTC.

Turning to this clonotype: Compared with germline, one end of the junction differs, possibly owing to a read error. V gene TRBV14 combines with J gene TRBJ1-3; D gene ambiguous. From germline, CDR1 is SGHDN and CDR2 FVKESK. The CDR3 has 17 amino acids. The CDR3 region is CASSQGPSRSRKNTIYF. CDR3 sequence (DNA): TGTGCCAGTAGCCAAGGTCCGAGCCGGTCTCGGAAAAACACCATATATTTT.

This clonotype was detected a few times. The CDR3 nucleotides are TGCAGCCTTACCAGCGGAGGTGGCACAGATACGCAGTATTTT. Translating gives CSLTSGGGTDTQYF. V gene TRBV29-1 combines with J gene TRBJ2-3; D perhaps matches TRBD2 (5 bases). V was shortened by 8 bases and J by 1 base, with 16 bases between the two germline ends. From germline, CDR1 is SQVTM and CDR2 ANQGSEA. The CDR3 runs to 14 residues.

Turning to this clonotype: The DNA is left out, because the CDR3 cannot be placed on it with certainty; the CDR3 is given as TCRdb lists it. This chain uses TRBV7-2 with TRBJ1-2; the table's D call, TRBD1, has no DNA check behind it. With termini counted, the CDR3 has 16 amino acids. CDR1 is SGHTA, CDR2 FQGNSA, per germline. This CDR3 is CASSLQFGQGINGCTF.